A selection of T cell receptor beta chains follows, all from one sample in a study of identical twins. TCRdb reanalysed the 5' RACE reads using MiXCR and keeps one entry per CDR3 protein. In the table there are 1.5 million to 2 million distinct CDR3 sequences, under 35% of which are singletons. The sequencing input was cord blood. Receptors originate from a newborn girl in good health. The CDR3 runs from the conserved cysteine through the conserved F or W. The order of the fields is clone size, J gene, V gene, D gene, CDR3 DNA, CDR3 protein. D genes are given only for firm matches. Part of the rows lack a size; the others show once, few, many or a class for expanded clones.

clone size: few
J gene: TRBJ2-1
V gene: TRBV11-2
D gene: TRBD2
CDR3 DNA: TGTGCCAGCAGCTTAGATTTATTTAGCGGGAGGATCAATGAGCAGTTCTTC
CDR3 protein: CASSLDLFSGRINEQFF

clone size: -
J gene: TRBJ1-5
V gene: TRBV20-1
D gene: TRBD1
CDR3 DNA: TGCAGTGCTAAGACAGGGGCGGTCAATCAGCCCCAGCATTTT
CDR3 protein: CSAKTGAVNQPQHF

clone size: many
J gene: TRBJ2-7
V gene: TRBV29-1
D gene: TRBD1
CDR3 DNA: TGCAGCGTTGAATACTCGGGACAGGGTCCCTACGAGCAGTACTTC
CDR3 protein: CSVEYSGQGPYEQYF

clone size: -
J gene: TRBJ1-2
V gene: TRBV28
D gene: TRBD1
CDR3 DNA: TGTGCCAGCAGTTCCCCGGGACAGGGGACCTATGGCCACACCTTC
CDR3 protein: CASSSPGQGTYGHTF

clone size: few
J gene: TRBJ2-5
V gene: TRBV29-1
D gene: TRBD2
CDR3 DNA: TGCAGCGGACTAGCGGAGGTCCAAGAGACCCAGTACTTC
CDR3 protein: CSGLAEVQETQYF

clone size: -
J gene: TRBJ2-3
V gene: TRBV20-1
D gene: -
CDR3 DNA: TGCAGTGCTATTTACAGTTACACAGATACGCAGTATTTT
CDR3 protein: CSAIYSYTDTQYF

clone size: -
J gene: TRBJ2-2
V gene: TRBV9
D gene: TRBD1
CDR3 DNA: TGTGCCAGCAGCGTAGGGACAGGCAGGACGAACACCGGGGAGCTGTTTTTT
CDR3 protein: CASSVGTGRTNTGELFF

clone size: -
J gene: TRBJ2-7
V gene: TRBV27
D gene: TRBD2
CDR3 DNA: TGTGCCAGCAGCCACAGAGCGGGAGGACCCTACGAGCAGTACTTC
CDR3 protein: CASSHRAGGPYEQYF

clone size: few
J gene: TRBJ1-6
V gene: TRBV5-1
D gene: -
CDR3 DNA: TGCGCCAGCAGCTTCGGGGCACACTCCTATAATTCACCCCTCCACTTT
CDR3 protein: CASSFGAHSYNSPLHF

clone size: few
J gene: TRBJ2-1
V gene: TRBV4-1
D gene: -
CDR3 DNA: TGCGCCAGCAGCCAAAAGGGCGCTAATGAGCAGTTCTTC
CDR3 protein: CASSQKGANEQFF

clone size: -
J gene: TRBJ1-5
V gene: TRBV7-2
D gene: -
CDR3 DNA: TGTGCCAGTTCGGACGGTAGTTATAGCAATCAGCCCCAGCATTTT
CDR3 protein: CASSDGSYSNQPQHF

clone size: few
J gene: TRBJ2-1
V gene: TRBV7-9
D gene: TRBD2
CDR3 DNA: TGTGCCAGCAGCTTAGCCCCCGGACTAGCGGGAGTCCAGTTCTTC
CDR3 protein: CASSLAPGLAGVQFF

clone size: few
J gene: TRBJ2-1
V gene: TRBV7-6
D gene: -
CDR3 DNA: TGTGCCAGCAGCTTAGTGGGGTTCAATGAGCAGTTCTTC
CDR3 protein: CASSLVGFNEQFF

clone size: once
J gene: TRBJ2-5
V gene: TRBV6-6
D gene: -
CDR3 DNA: TGTGCCAGCAGTTACCGGACAGAGCAAGAGACCCAGTACTTC
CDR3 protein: CASSYRTEQETQYF

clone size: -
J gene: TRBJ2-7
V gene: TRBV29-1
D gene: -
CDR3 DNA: TGCAGCGTTGAAGAAAGGCAGTTTGGCTACGAGCAGTACTTC
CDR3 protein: CSVEERQFGYEQYF

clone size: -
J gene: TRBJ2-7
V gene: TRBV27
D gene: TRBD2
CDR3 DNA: TGTGCCAGCCGGGGGGGGTCCGGGGGCTCCTACGAGCAGTACTTC
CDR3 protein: CASRGGSGGSYEQYF

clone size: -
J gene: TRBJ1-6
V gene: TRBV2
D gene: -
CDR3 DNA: TGTGCCAGCAGTGAACCGGGAAATGGATCACCCCCCCACTTT
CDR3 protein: CASSEPGNGSPPHF

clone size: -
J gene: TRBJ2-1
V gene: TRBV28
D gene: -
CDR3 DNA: TGTGCCAGCAGTCTTCCGGGACCACCTTTCGATGAGCAGTTCTTC
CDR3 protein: CASSLPGPPFDEQFF

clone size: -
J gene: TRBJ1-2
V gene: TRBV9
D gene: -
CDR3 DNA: TGTGCCAGCAGCGAGGGGGGGGGAGTGAACTATGGCTACACCTTC
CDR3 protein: CASSEGGGVNYGYTF

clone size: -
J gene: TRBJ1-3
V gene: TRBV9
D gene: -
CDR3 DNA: TGTGCCAGCAGCCCCCGAGGCCGACAAGGTTCCTCTGGAAACACCATATATTTT
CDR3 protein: CASSPRGRQGSSGNTIYF

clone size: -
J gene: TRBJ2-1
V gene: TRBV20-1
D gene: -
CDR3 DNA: TGCAGTGCTAGACCGGACGGCCTTAATGAGCAGTTCTTC
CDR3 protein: CSARPDGLNEQFF

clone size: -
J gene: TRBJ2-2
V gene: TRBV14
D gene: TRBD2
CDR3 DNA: TGTGCCAGCAGCCAAGGAAGACTAGCAGACACCGGGGAGCTGTTTTTT
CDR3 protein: CASSQGRLADTGELFF

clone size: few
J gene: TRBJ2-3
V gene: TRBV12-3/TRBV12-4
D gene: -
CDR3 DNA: TGTGCCAGCAGTTTAGGGGGTCCTACAGGTACGCAGTATTTT
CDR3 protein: CASSLGGPTGTQYF

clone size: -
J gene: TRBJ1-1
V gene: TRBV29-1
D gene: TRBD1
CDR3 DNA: TGCAGCGTCGGCGACAGGGCCCTACTGGGAGCTTTCTTT
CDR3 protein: CSVGDRALLGAFF

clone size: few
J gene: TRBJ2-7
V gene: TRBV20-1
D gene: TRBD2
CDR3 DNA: TGCAGTGCTAGGGGACCAATCGGACTAGCGGGGGAACCCACGTACAATGAGCAGTACTTC
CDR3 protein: CSARGPIGLAGEPTYNEQYF

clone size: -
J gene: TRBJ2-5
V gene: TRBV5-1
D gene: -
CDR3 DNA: TGCGCCAGCAGCTTGGGGGCGCTAGGTATTAAAGAGACCCAGTACTTC
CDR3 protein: CASSLGALGIKETQYF

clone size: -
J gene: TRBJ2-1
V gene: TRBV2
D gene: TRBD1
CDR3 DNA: TGTGCCAGCAGTGAGGACAGGGAGTACAATGAGCAGTTCTTC
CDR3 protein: CASSEDREYNEQFF

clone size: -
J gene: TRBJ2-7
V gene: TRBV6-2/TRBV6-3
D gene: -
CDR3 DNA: TGTGCCAGCAGTTATAGCCAGCAAAACCCCTACGAGCAGTACTTC
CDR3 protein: CASSYSQQNPYEQYF

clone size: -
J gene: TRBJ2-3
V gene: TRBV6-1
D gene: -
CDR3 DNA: TGTGCCAGCAAGGTCAGCAGCACAGATACGCAGTATTTT
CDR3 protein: CASKVSSTDTQYF

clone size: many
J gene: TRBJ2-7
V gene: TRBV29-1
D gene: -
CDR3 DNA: TGCAGCGTGTGGGATACAGGGACCTACGAGCAGTACTTC
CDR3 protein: CSVWDTGTYEQYF

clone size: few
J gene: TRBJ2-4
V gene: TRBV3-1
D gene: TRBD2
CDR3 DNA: TGTGCCAGCAGCCATGGACTAGCGGGAGGGCCGTTAAACATTCAGTACTTC
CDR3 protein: CASSHGLAGGPLNIQYF

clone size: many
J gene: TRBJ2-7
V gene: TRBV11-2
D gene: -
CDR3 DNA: TGTGCCAGCAGCTTAGATCCGGGACCCTACGAGCAGTACTTC
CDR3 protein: CASSLDPGPYEQYF

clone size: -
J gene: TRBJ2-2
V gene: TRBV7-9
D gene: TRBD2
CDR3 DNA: TGTGCCAGCAGCCGGGGGGTACGCACCCTCTTCACCGGGGAGCTGTTTTTT
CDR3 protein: CASSRGVRTLFTGELFF

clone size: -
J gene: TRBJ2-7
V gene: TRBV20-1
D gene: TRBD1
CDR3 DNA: TGCAGTGCCGAGGACAGGGGCTTCTACGAGCAGTACTTC
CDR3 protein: CSAEDRGFYEQYF

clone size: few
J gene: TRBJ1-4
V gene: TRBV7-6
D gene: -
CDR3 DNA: TGTGCCAGCAGCTTAGGGTACGGTTCGAATGAAAAACTGTTTTTT
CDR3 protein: CASSLGYGSNEKLFF

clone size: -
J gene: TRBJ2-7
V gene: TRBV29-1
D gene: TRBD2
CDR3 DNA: TGCTGCGCTATACGGACTAGCGGAAACTACGAGCAGTACTTC
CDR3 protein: CCAIRTSGNYEQYF